This T cell receptor (beta chain) was sequenced in a study of T cell repertoires in cytomegalovirus infection. Study overall: Recently identified HLA-C-restricted CMV epitopes were used, and well-studied HLA-B-restricted CMV epitopes were used as well. Both a matching HLA type and CMV infection were indicated by public TCR beta signatures.

V lost 5 bases and J lost 3, with 7 bases in between. The CDR3 consists of 13 residues. CDR1 MNHNS and CDR2 SASEGT come from the germline V gene. In this sample, this clonotype turned up many times. What it binds is unknown. One entry per CDR3 protein, called by TCRdb with MiXCR from the reads. This table has some 800,000 distinct CDR3 sequences, approximately 32% appearing once. The source of this sequence is a human donor in good health (CMV status not recorded). Some clones in this sample may be carry-over from other donors' samples. The chain links TRBV6-1 to TRBJ1-4; D is perhaps TRBD1 (5 bases). The sequencing here drew on cultured CD8+ T cells from PBMCs, taken from culture after CMV antigen stimulation. The DNA for the CDR3 is TGTGCCAGCAGTTTGGGGGCTAATGAAAAACTGTTTTTT. Protein: CASSLGANEKLFF.